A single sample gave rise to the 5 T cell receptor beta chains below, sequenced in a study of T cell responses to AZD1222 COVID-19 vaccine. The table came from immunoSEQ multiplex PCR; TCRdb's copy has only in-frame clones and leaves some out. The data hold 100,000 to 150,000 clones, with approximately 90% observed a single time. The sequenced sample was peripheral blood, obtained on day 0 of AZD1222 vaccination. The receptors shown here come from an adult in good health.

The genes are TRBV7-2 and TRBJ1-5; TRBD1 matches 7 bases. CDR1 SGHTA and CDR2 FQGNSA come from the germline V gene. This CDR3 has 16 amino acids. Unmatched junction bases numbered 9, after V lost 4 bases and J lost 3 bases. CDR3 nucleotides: TGTGCCAGCAGCTCCTTCCGGGACAGTCTCAATCAGCCCCAGCATTTT. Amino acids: CASSSFRDSLNQPQHF.

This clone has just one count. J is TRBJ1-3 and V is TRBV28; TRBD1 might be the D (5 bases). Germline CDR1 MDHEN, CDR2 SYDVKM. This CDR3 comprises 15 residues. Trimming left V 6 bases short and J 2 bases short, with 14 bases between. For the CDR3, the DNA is TGTGCCAGCAGGATACCAGGGACGGCTGGAAACACCATATATTTT. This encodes CASRIPGTAGNTIYF. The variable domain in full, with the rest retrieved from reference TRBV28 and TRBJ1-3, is DVKVTQSSRYLVKRTGEKVFLECVQDMDHENMFWYRQDPGLGLRLIYFSYDVKMKEKGDIPEGYSVSREKKERFSLILESASTNQTSMYLCASRIPGTAGNTIYFGEGSWLTVV.

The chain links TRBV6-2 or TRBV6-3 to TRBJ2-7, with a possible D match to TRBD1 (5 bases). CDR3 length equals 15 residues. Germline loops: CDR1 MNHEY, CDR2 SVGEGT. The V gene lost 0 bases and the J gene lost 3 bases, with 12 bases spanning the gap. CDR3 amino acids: CASSYSPGSYYEQYF. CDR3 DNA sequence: TGTGCCAGCAGTTACTCGCCAGGGTCGTACTACGAGCAGTACTTC.

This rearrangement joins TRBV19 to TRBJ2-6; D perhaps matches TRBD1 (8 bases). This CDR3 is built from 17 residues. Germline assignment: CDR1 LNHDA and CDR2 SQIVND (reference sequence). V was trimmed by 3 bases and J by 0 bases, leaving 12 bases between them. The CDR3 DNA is TGTGCCAGTAGTATTACAGGGGGGGCCTCTGGGGCCAACGTCCTGACTTTC. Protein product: CASSITGGASGANVLTF.

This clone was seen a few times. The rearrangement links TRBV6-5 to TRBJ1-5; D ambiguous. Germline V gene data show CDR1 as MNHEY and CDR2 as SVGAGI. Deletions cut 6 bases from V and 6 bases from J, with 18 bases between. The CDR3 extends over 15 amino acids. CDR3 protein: CASSRFDGDPQPQHF. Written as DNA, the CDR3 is TGTGCCAGCAGCCGTTTCGACGGAGACCCTCAGCCCCAGCATTTT.